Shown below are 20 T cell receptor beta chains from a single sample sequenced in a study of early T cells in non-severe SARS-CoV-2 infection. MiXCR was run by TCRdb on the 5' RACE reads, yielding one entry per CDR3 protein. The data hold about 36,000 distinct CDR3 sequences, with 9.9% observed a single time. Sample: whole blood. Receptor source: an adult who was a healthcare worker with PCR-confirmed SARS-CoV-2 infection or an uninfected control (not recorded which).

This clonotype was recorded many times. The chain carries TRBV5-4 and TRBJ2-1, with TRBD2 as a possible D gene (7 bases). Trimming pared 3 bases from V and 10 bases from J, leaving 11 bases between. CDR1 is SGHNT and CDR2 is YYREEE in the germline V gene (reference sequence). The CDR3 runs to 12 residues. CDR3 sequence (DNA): TGTGCCAGCAGCTGGGGGGGCGGGGAGCAGTTCTTC. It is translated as CASSWGGGEQFF.

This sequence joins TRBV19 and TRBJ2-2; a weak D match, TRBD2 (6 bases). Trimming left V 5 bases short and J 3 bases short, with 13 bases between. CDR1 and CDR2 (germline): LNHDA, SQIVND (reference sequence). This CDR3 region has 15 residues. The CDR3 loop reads CASSPSEIYTGELFF. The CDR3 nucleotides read TGTGCCAGTAGTCCTAGCGAAATTTACACCGGGGAGCTGTTTTTT.

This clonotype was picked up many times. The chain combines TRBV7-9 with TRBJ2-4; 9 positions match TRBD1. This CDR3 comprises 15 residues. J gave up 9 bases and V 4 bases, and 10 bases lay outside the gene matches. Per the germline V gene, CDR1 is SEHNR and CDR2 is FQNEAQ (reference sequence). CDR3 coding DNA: TGTGCCAGCAGCTGGGACAGGGAGGCTGGGGGCATTCAGTACTTC. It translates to CASSWDREAGGIQYF.

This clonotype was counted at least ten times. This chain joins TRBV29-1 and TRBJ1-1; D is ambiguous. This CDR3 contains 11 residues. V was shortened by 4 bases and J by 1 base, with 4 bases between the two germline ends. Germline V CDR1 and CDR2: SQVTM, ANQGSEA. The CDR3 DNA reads TGCAGCGTTGCCAGGAACACTGAAGCTTTCTTT. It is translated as CSVARNTEAFF.

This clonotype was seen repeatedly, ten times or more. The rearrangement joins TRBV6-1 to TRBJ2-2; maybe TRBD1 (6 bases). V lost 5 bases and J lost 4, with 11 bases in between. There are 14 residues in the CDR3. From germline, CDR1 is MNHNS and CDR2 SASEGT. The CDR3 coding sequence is TGTGCCAGCAGTAGAATCAGGGGCACCGGGGAGCTGTTTTTT. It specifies CASSRIRGTGELFF.

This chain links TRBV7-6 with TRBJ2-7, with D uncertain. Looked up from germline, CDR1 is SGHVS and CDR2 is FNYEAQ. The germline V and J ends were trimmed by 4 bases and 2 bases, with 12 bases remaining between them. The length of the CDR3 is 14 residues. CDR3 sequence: CASSSLANAYEQYF. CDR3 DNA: TGTGCCAGCAGCTCCCTCGCGAATGCCTACGAGCAGTACTTC.

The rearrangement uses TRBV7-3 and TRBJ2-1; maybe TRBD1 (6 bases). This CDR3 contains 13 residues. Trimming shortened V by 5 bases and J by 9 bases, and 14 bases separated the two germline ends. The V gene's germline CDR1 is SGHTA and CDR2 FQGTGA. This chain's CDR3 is CASSLQQGREQFF. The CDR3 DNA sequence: TGTGCCAGCAGCCTTCAACAGGGACGTGAGCAGTTCTTC.

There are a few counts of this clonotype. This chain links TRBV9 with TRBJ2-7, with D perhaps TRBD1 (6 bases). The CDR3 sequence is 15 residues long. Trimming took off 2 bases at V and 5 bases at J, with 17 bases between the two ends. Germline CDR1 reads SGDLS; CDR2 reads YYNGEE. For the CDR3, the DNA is TGTGCCAGCAGCGTCGGGACACGCGTCCCCGACGAGCAGTACTTC. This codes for CASSVGTRVPDEQYF.

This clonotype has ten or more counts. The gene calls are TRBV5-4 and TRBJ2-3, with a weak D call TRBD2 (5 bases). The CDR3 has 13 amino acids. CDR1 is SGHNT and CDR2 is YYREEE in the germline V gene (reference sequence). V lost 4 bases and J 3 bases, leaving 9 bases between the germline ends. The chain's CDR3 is CASSGGTTDTQYF. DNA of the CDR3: TGTGCCAGCAGCGGAGGCACTACAGATACGCAGTATTTT. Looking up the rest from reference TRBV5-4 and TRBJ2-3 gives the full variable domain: ETGVTQSPTHLIKTRGQQVTLRCSSQSGHNTVSWYQQALGQGPQFIFQYYREEENGRGNFPPRFSGLQFPNYSSELNVNALELDDSALYLCASSGGTTDTQYFGPGTRLTVL.

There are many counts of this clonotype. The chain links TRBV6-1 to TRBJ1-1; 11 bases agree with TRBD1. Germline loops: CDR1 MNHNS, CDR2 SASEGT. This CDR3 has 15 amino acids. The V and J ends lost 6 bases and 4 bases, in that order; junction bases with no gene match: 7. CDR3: CASRSGTGGITEAFF. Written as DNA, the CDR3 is TGTGCCAGCAGATCCGGGACAGGGGGTATCACTGAAGCTTTCTTT.

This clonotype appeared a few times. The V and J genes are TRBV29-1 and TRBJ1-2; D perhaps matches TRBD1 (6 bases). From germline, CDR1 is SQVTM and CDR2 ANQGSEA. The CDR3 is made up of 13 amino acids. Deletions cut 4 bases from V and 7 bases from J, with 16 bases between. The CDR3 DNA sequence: TGCAGCGTTGTCACAGGGAGTCTTGGTGGCTACACCTTC. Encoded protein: CSVVTGSLGGYTF.

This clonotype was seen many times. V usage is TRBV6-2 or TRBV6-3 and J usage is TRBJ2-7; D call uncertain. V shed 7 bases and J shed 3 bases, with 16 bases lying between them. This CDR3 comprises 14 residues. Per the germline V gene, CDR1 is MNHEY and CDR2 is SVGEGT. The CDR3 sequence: CASTFGGEYYEQYF. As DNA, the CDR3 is TGTGCCAGCACCTTCGGCGGAGAATACTACGAGCAGTACTTC.

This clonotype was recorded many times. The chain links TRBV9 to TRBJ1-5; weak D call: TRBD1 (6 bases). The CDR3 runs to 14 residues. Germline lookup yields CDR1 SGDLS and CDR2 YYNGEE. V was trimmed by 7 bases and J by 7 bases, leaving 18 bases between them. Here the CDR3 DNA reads TGTGCCAGCCACAAGGGACACCGTGGCCAGCCCCAGCATTTT. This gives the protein CASHKGHRGQPQHF.

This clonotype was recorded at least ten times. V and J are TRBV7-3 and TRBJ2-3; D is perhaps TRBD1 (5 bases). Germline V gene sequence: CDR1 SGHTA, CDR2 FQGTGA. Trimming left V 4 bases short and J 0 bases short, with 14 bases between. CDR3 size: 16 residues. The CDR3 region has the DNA TGTGCCAGCAGCTCCGGCGACAGTGCTAGCACAGATACGCAGTATTTT. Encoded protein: CASSSGDSASTDTQYF.

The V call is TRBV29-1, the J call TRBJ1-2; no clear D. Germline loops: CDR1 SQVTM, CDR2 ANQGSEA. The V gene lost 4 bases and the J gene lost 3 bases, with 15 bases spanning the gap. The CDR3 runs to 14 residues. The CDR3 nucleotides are TGCAGCGTTGGGGAGCCGGCGGATTACTATGGCTACACCTTC. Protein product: CSVGEPADYYGYTF.

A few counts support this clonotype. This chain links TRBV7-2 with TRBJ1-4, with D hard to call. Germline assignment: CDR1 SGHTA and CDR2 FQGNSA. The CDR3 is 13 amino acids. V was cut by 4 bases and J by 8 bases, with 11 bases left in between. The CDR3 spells CASSWSVREKLFF. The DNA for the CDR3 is TGTGCCAGCAGCTGGTCAGTTAGGGAAAAACTGTTTTTT.

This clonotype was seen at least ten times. CDR3 coding DNA: TGTGCCAGCAGTTTCCCCAGGTCCGATCAGCCCCAGCATTTT. It encodes CASSFPRSDQPQHF. This rearrangement joins TRBV28 to TRBJ1-5, with no clear D. Germline V gene sequence: CDR1 MDHEN, CDR2 SYDVKM. Trimming stripped 3 bases from V and 5 bases from J, with 11 bases between. This CDR3 has 14 residues.

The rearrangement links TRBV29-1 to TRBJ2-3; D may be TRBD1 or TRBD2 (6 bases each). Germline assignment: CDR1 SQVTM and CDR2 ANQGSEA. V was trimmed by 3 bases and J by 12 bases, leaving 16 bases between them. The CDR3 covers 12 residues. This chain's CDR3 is CSVDQRGTLQYF. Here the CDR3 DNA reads TGCAGCGTTGATCAACGGGGGACACTACAGTATTTT.

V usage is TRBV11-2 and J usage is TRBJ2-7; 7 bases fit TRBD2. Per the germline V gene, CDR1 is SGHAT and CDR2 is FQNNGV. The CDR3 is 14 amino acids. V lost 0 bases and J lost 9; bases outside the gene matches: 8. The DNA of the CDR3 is TGTGCCAGCAGCTTAGATTCGGGACTACTCAGGCAGTACTTC. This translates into CASSLDSGLLRQYF.

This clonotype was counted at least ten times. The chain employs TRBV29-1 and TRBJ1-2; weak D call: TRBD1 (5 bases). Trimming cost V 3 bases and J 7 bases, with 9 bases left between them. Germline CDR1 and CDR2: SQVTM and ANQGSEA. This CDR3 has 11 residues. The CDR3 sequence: CSVETGGGYTF. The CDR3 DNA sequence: TGCAGCGTTGAGACCGGGGGTGGCTACACCTTC.